This T cell receptor (beta chain) was found in a study of beta chain features in type 1 diabetes. Whole-study context: Analysis included more than 90 million sorted cells drawn from all samples. Findings and limits, study-wide: A closer apparent resemblance between naive, central memory and Treg TCRB repertoires was seen in patients than in healthy donors.

The V gene's germline CDR1 is LNHNV and CDR2 YYDKDF (reference sequence). Trimming removed 0 bases at V and 1 base at J, with 3 bases between. This CDR3 spans 13 amino acids. A note on this clone: Its antigen is not known.

Every donor had blood drawn once into heparin, about 116 mL on average. Expressed TCRB transcripts were sequenced because the isolated RNA had all been reverse transcribed beforehand. TCRdb's copy holds only in-frame clones and misses some; the assay was immunoSEQ multiplex PCR. This sample yields hundreds of thousands of clones, of which approximately 15% are seen a single time; about 0.04% belongs to the top ten. V usage is TRBV15 and J usage is TRBJ1-2; D remains unclear. The source material was naive CD4+ T cells from blood. The receptor comes from a man aged 30 to 45 in good health. The DNA for the CDR3 is TGTGCCACCAGCAGAGATTTTAACTATGGCTACACCTTC. It codes for CATSRDFNYGYTF.